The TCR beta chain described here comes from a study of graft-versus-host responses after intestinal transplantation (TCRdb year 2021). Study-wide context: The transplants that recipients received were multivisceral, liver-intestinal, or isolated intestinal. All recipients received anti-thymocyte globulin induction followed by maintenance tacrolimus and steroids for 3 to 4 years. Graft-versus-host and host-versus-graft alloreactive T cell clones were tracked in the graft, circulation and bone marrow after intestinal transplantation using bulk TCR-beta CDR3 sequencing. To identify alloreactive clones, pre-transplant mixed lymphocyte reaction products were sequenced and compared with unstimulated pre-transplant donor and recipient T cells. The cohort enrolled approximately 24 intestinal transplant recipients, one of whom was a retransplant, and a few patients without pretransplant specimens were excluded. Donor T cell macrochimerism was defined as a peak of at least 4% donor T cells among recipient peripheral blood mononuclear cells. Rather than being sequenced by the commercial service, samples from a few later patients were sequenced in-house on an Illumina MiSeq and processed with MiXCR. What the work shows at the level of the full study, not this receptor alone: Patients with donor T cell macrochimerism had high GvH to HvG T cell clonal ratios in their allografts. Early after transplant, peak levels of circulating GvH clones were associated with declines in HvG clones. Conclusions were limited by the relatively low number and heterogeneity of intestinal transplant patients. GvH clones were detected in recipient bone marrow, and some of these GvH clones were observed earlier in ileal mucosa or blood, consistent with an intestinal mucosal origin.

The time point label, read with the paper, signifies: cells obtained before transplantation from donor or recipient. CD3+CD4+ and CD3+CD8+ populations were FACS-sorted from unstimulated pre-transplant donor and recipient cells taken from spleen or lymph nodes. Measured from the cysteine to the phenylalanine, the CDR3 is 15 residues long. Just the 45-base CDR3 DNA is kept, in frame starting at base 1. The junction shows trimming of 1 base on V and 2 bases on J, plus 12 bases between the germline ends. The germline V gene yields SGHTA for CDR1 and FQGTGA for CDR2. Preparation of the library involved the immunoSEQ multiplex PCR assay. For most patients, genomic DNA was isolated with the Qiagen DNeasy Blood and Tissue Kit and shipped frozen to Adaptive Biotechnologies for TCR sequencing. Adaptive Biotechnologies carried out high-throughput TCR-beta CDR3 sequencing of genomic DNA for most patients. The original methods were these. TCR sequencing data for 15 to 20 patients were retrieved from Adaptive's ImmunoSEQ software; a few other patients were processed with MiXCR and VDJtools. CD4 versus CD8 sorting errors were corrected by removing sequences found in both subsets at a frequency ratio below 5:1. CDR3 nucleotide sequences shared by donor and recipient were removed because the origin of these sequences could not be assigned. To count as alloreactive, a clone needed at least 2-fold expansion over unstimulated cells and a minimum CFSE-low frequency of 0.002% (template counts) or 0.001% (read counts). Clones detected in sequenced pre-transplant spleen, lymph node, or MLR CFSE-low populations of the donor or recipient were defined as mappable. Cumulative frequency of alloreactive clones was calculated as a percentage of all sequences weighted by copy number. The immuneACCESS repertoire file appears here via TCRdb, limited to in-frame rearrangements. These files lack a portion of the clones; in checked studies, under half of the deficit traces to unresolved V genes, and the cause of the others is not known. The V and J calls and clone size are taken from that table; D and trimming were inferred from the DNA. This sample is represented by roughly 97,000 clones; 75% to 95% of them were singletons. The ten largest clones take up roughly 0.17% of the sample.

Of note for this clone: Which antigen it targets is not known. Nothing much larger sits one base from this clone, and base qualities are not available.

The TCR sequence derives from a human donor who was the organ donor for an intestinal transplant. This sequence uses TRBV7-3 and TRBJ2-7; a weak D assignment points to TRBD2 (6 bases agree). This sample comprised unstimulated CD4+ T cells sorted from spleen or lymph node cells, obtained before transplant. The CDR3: CASSLMGGKTYEQYF. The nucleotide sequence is TGTGCCAGCAGCTTAATGGGAGGCAAAACCTACGAGCAGTACTTC.